A single sample is the source of the 3 T cell receptor beta chains below, sequenced in a study of CD8 T cells in ankylosing spondylitis. TCRdb reprocessed the 5' RACE reads via MiXCR and lists one record per CDR3 protein. The sample includes 200,000 to 250,000 distinct CDR3 sequences, around 8% of them seen just once. Sequencing was done on a sample of blood, either unsorted or a sorted T cell fraction (not recorded which). The receptors were sampled from a female donor with ankylosing spondylitis or in good health (not recorded which).

V is TRBV5-4 and J is TRBJ2-1; the D gene could be TRBD1 or TRBD2 (5 bases each). V gave up 10 bases and J gave up 4 bases, with 30 bases separating them. CDR1 and CDR2 from the germline V gene are SGHNT and YYREEE (reference sequence). The CDR3 length is 18 residues. DNA of the CDR3: TGTGCCTTTCGGCAGGAGCTTCCGATGGGACCAACATACAATGAGCAGTTCTTC. Its protein product is CAFRQELPMGPTYNEQFF.

This chain uses TRBV5-1 with TRBJ2-3; either TRBD1 or TRBD2 may fit D (5 bases each). This CDR3 contains 14 residues. Trimming took off 5 bases at V and 2 bases at J, with 12 bases between the two ends. Germline CDR1 is SGHRS and CDR2 is YFSETQ. DNA for the CDR3: TGCGCCAGCAGTTCAGCGGACATCACAGATACGCAGTATTTT. This translates into CASSSADITDTQYF.

This clonotype was observed at least ten times. This sequence joins TRBV29-1 and TRBJ2-5; D is perhaps TRBD2 (6 bases). V gave up 4 bases and J gave up 5 bases, with 8 bases separating them. CDR1 and CDR2 from the germline V gene are SQVTM and ANQGSEA. CDR3 length: 11 amino acids. The CDR3 region has the DNA TGCAGCGTTGGTGGGGGGGAGACCCAGTACTTC. This translates into CSVGGGETQYF.